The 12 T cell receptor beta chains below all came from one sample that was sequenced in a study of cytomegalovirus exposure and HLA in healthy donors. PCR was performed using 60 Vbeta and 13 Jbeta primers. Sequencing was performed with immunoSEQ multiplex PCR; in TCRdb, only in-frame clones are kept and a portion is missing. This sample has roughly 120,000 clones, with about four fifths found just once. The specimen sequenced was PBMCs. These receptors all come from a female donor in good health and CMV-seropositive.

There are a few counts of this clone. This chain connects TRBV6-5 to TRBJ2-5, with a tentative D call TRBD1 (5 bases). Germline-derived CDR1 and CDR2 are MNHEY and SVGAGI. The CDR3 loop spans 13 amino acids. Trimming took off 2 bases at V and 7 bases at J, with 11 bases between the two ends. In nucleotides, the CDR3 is TGTGCCAGCAGTTACGAAGGGGCCGCGACCCAGTACTTC. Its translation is CASSYEGAATQYF.

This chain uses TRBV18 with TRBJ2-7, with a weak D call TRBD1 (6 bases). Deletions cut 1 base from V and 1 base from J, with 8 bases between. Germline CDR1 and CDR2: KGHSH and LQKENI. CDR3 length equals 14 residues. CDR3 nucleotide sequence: TGTGCCAGCTCACCACAGGGGGTATCCTACGAGCAGTACTTC. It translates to CASSPQGVSYEQYF.

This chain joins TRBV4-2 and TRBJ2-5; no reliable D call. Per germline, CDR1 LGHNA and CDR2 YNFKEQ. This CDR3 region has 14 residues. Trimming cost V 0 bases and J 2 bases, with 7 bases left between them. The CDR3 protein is CASSQDSGQETQYF. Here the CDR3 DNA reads TGTGCCAGCAGCCAAGATTCGGGTCAAGAGACCCAGTACTTC.

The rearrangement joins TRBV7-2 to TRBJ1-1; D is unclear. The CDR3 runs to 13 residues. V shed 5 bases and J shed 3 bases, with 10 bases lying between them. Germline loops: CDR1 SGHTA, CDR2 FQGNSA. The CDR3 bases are TGTGCCAGCAGCACCCGGGAGGACACTGAAGCTTTCTTT. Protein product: CASSTREDTEAFF.

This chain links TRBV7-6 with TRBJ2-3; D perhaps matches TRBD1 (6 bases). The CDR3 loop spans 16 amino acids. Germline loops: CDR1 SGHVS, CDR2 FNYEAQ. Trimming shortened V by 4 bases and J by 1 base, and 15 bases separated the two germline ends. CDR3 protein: CASSSPPGQRTDTQYF. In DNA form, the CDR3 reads TGTGCCAGCAGCTCCCCACCGGGACAACGCACAGATACGCAGTATTTT.

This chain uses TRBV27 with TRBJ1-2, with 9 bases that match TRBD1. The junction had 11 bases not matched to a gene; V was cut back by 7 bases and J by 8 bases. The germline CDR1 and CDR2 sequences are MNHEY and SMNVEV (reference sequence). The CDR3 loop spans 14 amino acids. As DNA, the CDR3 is TGTGCCAGCAAACACGCACAGGGGGCGCGAGGCTACACCTTC. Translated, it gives CASKHAQGARGYTF.

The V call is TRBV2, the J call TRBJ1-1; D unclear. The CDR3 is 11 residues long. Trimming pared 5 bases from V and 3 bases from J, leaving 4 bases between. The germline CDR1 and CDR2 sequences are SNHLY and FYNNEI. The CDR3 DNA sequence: TGTGCCAGCAGTCAGTACACTGAAGCTTTCTTT. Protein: CASSQYTEAFF.

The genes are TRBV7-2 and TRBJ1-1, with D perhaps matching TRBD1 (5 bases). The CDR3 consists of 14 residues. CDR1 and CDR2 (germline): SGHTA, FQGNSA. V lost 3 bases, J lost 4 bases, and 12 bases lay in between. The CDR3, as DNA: TGTGCCAGCAGCTTTGGGGGGTTGAGCACTGAAGCTTTCTTT. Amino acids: CASSFGGLSTEAFF.

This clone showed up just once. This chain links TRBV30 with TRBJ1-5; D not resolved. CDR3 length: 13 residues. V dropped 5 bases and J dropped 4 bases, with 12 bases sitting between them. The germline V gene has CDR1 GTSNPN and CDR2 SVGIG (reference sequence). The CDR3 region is CAWSERGNQPQHF. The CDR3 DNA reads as TGTGCCTGGTCGGAACGGGGTAATCAGCCCCAGCATTTT.

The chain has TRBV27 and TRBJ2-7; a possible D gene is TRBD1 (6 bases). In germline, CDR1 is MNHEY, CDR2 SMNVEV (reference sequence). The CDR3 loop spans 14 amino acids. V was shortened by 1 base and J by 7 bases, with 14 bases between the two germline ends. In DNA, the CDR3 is TGTGCCAGCAGTTTATTGTCCCCAAGGGGGGAGCAGTACTTC. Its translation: CASSLLSPRGEQYF.

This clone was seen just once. The CDR3 loop is CASSPSGGYEQYF. The CDR3, as DNA: TGTGCCAGCAGCCCGTCAGGGGGGTACGAGCAGTACTTC. V usage is TRBV9 and J usage is TRBJ2-7; TRBD1 is a possible D gene (7 bases). Germline V gene sequence: CDR1 SGDLS, CDR2 YYNGEE. The CDR3 has 13 residues. The V end was cut by 4 bases, the J end by 4 bases, with 12 bases between.

The CDR3 coding sequence is TGTGCCACCAGCGGCCGGGGGGACGAGAAGCCCCAGCATTTT. Its translation: CATSGRGDEKPQHF. The chain uses TRBV15 and TRBJ1-5, with D possibly TRBD1 on 5 matching bases. The CDR3 covers 14 residues. Looked up from germline, CDR1 is LNHNV and CDR2 is YYDKDF (reference sequence). V lost 5 bases, J lost 8 bases, and 16 bases lay in between.